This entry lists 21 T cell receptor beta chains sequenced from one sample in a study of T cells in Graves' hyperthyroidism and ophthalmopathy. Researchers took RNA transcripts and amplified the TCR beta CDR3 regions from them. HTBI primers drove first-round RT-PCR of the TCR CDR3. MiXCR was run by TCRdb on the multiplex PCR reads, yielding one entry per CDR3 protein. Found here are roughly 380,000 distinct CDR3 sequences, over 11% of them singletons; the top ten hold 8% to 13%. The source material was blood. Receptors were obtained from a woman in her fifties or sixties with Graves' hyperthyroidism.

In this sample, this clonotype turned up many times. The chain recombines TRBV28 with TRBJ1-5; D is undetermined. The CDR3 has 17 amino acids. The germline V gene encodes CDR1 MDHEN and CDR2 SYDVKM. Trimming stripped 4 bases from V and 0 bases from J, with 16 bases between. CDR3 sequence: CASSSTTLRYSNQPQHF. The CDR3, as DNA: TGTGCCAGCAGTTCCACGACTCTTCGTTATAGCAATCAGCCCCAGCATTTT.

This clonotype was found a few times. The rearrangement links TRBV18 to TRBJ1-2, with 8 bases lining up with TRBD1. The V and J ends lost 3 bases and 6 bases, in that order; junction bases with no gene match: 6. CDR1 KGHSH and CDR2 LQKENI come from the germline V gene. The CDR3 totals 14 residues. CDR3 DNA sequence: TGTGCCAGCTCACCCCCGGACAGGGTAAATGGCTACACCTTC. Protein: CASSPPDRVNGYTF.

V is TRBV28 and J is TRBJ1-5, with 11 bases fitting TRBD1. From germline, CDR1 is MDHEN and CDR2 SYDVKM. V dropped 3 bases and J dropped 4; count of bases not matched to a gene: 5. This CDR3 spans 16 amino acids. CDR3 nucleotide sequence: TGTGCCAGCAGTTTCGGGGGACAGGGGGTAAATCAGCCCCAGCATTTT. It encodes CASSFGGQGVNQPQHF.

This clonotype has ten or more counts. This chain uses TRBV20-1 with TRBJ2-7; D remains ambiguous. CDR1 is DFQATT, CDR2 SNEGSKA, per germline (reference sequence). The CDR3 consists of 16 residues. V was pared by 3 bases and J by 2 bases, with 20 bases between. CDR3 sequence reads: CSASGAVTLRPYEQYF. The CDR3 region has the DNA TGCAGTGCTAGTGGCGCCGTAACGCTCCGGCCCTACGAGCAGTACTTC.

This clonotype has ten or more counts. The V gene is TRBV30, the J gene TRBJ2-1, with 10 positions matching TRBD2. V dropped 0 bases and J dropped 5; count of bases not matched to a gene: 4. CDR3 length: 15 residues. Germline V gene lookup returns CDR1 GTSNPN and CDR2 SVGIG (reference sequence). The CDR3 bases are TGTGCCTGGAGTGTTAGGACTAGCGGCGACAATGAGCAGTTCTTC. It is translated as CAWSVRTSGDNEQFF.

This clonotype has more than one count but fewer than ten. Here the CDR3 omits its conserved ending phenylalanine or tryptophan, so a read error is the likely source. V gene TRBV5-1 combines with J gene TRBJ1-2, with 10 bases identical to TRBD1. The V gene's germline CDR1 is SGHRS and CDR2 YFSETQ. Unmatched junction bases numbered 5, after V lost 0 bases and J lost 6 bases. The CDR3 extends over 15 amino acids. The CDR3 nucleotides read TGCGCCAGCAGCTTGGCCTGGACAGGGGGACATGGCTACACCCTC. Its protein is CASSLAWTGGHGYTL.

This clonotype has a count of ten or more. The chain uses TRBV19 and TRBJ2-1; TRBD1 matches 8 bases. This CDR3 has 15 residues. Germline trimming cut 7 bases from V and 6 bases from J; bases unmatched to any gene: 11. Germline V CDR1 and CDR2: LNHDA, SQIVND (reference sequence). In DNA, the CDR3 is TGTGCCAGTACCATAGGAGGACAGGGTGTCAATGAGCAGTTCTTC. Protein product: CASTIGGQGVNEQFF.

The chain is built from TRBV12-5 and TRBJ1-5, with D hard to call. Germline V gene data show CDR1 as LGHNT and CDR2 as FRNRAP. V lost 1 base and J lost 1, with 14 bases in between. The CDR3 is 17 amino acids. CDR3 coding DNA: TGTGCTAGTGGTTTGGGCTTCTCAATGGACAGCAATCAGCCCCAGCATTTT. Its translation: CASGLGFSMDSNQPQHF. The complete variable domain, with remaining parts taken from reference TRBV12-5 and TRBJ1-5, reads DARVTQTPRHKVTEMGQEVTMRCQPILGHNTVFWYRQTMMQGLELLAYFRNRAPLDDSGMPKDRFSAEMPDATLATLKIQPSEPRDSAVYFCASGLGFSMDSNQPQHFGDGTRLSIL.

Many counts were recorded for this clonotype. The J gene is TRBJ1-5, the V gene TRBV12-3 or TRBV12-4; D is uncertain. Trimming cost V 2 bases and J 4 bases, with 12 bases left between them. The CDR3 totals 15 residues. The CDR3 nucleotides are TGTGCCAGCAGTTTACTTGGCCGTTTAAATCAGCCCCAGCATTTT. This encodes CASSLLGRLNQPQHF.

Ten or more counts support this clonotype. In DNA form, the CDR3 reads TGCAGTGCTAGAGTGGCGGGAGAAGATACGCAGTATTTT. Protein: CSARVAGEDTQYF. The chain carries TRBV20-1 and TRBJ2-3, with TRBD2 matching 7 bases. The J segment lost 5 bases and the V segment lost 1 base, leaving 3 bases of the junction unmatched. Per germline, CDR1 DFQATT and CDR2 SNEGSKA (reference sequence). There are 13 residues in the CDR3.

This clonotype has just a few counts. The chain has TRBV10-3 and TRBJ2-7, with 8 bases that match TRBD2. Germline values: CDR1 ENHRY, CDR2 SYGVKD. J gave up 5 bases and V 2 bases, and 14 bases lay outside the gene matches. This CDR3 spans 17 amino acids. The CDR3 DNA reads TGTGCCATCAGTGAGGGACTCGGAGCGGGAGTAAGCGACGAGCAGTACTTC. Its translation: CAISEGLGAGVSDEQYF.

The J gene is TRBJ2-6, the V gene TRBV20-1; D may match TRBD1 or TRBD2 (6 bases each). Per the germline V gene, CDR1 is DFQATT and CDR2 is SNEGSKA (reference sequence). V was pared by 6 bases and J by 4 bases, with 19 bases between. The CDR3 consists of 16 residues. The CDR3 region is CSATEGGGAGANVLTF. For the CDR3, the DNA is TGCAGTGCCACCGAGGGGGGTGGGGCGGGGGCCAACGTCCTGACTTTC.

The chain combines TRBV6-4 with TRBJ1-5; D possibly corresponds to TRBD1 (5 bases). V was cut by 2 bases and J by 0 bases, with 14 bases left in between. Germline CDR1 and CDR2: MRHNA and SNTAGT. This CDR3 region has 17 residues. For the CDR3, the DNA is TGTGCCAGCAGTGACCCAAAGGGACGGTTTAGCAATCAGCCCCAGCATTTT. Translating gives CASSDPKGRFSNQPQHF.

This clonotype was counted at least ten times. This CDR3 is CASSLSMTGDGEQYF. The DNA of the CDR3 is TGCGCCAGCAGCTTGTCGATGACAGGGGACGGCGAGCAGTACTTC. The rearrangement joins TRBV5-1 to TRBJ2-7; 8 bases align to TRBD1. Germline V lookup: CDR1 SGHRS, CDR2 YFSETQ. The CDR3 consists of 15 residues. V was clipped by 1 base and J by 6 bases; unmatched bases: 9.

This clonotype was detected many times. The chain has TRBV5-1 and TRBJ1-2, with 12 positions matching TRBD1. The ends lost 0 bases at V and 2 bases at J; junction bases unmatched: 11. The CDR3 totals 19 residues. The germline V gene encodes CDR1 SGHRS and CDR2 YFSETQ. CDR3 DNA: TGCGCCAGCAGCTTGGAAACCGGGACAGGGGGCATGAAGAACTATGGCTACACCTTC. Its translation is CASSLETGTGGMKNYGYTF.

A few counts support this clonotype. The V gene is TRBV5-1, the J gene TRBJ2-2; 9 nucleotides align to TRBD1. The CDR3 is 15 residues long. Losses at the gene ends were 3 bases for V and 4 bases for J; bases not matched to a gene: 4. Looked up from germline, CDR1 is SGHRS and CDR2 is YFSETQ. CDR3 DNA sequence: TGCGCCAGCAGCTCTGGACAGGGGACCACCGGGGAGCTGTTTTTT. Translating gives CASSSGQGTTGELFF.

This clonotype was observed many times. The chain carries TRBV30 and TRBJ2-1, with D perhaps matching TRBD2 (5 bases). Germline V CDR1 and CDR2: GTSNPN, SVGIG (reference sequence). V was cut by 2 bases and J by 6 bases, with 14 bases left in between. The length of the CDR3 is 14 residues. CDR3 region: CAWSTLARVNEQFF. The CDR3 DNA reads TGTGCCTGGAGTACCCTCGCGCGGGTCAATGAGCAGTTCTTC.

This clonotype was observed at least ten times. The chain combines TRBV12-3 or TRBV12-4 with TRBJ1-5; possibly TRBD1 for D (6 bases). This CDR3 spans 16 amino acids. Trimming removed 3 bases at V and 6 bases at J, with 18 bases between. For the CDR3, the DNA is TGTGCCAGCAGTTTGGGGACACGGCTGGGTTCTCAGCCCCAGCATTTT. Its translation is CASSLGTRLGSQPQHF.

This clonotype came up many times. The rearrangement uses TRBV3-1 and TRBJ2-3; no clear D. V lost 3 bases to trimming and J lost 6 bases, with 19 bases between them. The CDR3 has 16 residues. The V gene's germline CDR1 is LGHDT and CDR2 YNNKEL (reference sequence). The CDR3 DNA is TGTGCCAGCAGCCAGAGTTCGTCGTTGCCCCATGATACGCAGTATTTT. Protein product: CASSQSSSLPHDTQYF.

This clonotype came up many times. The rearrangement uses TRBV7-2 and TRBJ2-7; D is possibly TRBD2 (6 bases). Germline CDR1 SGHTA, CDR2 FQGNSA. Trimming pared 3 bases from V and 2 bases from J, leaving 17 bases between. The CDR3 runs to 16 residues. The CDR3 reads CASSLSTGVGAYEQYF. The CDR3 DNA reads TGTGCCAGCAGCTTGTCGACGGGAGTAGGTGCCTACGAGCAGTACTTC.

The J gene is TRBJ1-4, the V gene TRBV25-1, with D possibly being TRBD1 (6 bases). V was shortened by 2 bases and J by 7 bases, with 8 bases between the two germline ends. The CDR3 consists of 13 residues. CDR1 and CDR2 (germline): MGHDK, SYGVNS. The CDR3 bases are TGTGCCAGCAGTGAAGGGGGCGGTGAAAAACTGTTTTTT. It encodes CASSEGGGEKLFF.